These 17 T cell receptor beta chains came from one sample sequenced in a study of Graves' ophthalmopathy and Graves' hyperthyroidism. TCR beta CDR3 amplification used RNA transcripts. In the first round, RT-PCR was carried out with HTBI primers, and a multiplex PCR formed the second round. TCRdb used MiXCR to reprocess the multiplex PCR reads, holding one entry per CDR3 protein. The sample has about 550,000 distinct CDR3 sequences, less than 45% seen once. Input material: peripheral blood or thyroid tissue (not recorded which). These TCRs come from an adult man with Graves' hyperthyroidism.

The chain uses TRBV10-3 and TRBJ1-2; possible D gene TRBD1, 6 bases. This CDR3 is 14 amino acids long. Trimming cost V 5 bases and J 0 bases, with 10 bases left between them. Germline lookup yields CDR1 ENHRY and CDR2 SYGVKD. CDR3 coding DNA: TGTGCCATCAGTAAGGGGGGCCCTAACTATGGCTACACCTTC. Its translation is CAISKGGPNYGYTF.

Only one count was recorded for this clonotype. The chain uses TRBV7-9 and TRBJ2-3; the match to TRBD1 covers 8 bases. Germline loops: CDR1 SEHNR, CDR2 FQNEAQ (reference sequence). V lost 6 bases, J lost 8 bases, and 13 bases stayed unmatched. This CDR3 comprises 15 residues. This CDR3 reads CASRPGQGDAITQYF. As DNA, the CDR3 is TGTGCCAGCAGGCCTGGACAGGGCGATGCGATTACGCAGTATTTT.

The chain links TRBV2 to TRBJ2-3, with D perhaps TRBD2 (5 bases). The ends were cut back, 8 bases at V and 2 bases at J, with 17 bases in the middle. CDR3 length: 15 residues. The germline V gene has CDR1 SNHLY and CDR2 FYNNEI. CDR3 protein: CASSPGLRDTDTQYF. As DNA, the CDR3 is TGTGCCAGCTCACCGGGGTTAAGAGACACAGATACGCAGTATTTT.

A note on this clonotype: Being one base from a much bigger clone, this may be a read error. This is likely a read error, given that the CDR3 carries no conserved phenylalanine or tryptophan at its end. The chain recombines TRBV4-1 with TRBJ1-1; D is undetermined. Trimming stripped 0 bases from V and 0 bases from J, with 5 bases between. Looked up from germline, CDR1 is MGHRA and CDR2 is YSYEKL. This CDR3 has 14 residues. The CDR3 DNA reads TGCGCCAGCAGCCAAGATGCAGTGAACACTGAAGCTTTCCTT. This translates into CASSQDAVNTEAFL.

The CDR3 spells CASRGTATEAFF. Here the CDR3 DNA reads TGTGCCAGCAGGGGGACAGCAACTGAAGCTTTCTTT. The chain joins TRBV12-3 or TRBV12-4 to TRBJ1-1; 7 positions agree with TRBD1. V lost 6 bases, J lost 5 bases, and 3 bases stayed unmatched. The CDR3 length is 12 residues.

CDR3 in amino acids: CASSRGLGLAGNNEQFF. The CDR3 nucleotides read TGTGCCAGCAGCCGAGGTTTAGGGCTAGCGGGGAACAATGAGCAGTTCTTC. The chain carries TRBV11-2 and TRBJ2-7; 9 bases map to TRBD2. The J call may be incorrect, as the DNA end agrees better with TRBJ2-1. This CDR3 region has 17 residues. From germline, CDR1 is SGHAT and CDR2 FQNNGV.

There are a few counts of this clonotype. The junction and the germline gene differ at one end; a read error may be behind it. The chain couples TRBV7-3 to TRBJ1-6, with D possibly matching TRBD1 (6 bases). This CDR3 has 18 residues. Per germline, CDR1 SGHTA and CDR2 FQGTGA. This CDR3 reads CASSPPLGGRRNNSPLHF. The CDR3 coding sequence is TGCGCCAGCAGCCCGCCCCTAGGGGGGCGCAGGAATAATTCACCCCTCCACTTT.

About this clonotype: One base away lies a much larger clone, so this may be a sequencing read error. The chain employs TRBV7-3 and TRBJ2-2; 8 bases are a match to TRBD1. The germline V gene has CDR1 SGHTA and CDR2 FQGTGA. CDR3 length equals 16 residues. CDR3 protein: CAGSLMTGVGTGELFF. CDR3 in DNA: TGTGCCGGCAGCTTAATGACAGGGGTTGGGACCGGGGAGCTGTTTTTT.

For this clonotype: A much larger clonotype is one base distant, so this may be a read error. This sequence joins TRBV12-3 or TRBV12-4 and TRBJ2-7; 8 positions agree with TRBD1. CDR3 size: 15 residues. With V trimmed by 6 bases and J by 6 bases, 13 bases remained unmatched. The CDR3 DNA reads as TGTGCCAGCAGCCCCCCAGGCAGGGGGCGGGCCGAGCAGTACTTC. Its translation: CASSPPGRGRAEQYF.

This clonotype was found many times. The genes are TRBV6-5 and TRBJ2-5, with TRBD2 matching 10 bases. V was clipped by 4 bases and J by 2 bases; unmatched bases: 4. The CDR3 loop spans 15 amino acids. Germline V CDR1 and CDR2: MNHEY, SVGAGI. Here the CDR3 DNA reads TGTGCCAGCAGTTCAGGACTAGCGGTACAAGAGACCCAGTACTTC. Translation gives CASSSGLAVQETQYF.

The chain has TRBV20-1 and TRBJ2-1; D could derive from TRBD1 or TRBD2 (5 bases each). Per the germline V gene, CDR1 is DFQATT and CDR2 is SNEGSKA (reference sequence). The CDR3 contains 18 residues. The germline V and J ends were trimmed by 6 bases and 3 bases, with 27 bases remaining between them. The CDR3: CSAIQGPGTNYGYNEQFF. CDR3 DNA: TGCAGTGCCATTCAGGGCCCAGGGACCAACTATGGCTACAATGAGCAGTTCTTC.

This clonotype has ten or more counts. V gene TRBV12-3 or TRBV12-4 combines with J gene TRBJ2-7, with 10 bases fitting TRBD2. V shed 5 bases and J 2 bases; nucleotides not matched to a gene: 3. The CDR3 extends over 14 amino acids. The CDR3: CASSITSGAYEQYF. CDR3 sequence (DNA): TGTGCCAGCAGTATAACTAGCGGGGCCTACGAGCAGTACTTC.

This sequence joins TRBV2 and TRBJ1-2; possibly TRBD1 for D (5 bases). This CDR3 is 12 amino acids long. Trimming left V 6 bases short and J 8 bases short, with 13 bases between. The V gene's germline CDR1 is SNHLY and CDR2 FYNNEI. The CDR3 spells CASRAGTLGYTF. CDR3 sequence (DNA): TGTGCCAGCAGGGCAGGGACTTTGGGCTACACCTTC.

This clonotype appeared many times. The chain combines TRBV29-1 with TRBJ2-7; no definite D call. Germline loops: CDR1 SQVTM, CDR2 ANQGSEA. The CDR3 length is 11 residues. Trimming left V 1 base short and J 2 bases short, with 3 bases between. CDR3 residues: CSVEVTYEQYF. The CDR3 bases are TGCAGCGTTGAAGTCACCTACGAGCAGTACTTC.

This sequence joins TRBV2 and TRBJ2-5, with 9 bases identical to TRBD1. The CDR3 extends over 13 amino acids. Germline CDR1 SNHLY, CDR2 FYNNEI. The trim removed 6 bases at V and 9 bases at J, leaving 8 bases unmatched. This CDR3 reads CASRDRGIGPQYF. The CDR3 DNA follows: TGTGCCAGCAGGGACAGGGGTATTGGGCCCCAGTACTTC. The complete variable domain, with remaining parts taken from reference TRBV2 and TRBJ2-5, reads EPEVTQTPSHQVTQMGQEVILRCVPISNHLYFYWYRQILGQKVEFLVSFYNNEISEKSEIFDDQFSVERPDGSNFTLKIRSTKLEDSAMYFCASRDRGIGPQYFGPGTRLLVL.

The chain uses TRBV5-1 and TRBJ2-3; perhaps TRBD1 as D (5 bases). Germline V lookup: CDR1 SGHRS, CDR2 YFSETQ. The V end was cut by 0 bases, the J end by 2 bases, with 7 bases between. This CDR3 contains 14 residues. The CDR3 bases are TGCGCCAGCAGCTTGGAGACAGACACAGATACGCAGTATTTT. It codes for CASSLETDTDTQYF. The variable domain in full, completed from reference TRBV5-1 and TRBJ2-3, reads KAGVTQTPRYLIKTRGQQVTLSCSPISGHRSVSWYQQTPGQGLQFLFEYFSETQRNKGNFPGRFSGRQFSNSRSEMNVSTLELGDSALYLCASSLETDTDTQYFGPGTRLTVL.

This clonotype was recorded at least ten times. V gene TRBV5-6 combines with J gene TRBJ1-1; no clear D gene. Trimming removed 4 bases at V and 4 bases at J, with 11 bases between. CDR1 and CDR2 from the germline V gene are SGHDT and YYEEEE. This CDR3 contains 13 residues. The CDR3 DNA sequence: TGTGCCAGCAGCACCCTAGGTAGCACTGAAGCTTTCTTT. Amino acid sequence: CASSTLGSTEAFF.